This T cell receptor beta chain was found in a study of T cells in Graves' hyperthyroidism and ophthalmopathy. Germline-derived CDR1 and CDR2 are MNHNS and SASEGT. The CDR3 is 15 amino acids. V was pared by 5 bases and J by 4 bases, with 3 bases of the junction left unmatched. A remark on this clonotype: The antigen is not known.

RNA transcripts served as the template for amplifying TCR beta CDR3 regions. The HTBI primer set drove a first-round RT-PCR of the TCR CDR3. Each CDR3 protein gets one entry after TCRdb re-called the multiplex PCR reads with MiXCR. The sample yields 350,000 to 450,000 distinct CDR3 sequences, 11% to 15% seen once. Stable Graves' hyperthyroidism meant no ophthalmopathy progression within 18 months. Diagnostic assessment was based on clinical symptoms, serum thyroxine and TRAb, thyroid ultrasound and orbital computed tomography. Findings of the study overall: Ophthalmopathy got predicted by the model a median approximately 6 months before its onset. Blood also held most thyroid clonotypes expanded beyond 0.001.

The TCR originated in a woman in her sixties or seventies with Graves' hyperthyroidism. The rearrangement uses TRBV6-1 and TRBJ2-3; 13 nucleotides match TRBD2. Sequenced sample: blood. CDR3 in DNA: TGTGCCAGCAGTAATGGACTAGCGGGAGCAGATACGCAGTATTTT. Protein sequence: CASSNGLAGADTQYF.